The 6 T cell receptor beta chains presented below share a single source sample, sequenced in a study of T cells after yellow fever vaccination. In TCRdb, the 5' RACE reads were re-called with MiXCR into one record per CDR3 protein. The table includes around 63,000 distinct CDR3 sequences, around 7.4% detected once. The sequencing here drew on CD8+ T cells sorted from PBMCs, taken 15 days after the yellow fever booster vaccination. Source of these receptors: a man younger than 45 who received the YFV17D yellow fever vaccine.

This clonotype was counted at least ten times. CDR3 nucleotide sequence: TGCGCCAGCAGCCCCTGGGGGGGCCGACTGAACACCGGGGAGCTGTTTTTT. The encoded protein is CASSPWGGRLNTGELFF. The gene calls are TRBV5-1 and TRBJ2-2, with D possibly matching TRBD2 (7 bases). Deletions cut 4 bases from V and 1 base from J, with 17 bases between. CDR1 SGHRS and CDR2 YFSETQ come from the germline V gene. There are 17 residues in the CDR3. The full variable domain, with the rest looked up from reference TRBV5-1 and TRBJ2-2, is KAGVTQTPRYLIKTRGQQVTLSCSPISGHRSVSWYQQTPGQGLQFLFEYFSETQRNKGNFPGRFSGRQFSNSRSEMNVSTLELGDSALYLCASSPWGGRLNTGELFFGEGSRLTVL.

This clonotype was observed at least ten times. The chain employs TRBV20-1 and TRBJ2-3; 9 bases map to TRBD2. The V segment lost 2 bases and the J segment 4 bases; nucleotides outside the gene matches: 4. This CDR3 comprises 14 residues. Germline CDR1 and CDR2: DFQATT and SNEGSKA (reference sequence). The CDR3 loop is CSARSGGRADTQYF. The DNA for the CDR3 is TGCAGTGCTAGATCTGGCGGGAGGGCAGATACGCAGTATTTT.

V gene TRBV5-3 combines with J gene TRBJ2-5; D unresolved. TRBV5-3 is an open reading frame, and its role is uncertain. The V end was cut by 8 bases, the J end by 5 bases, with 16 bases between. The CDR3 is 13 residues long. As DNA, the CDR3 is TGTGCCAGGAGATACGGGCCCCGGGAGACCCAGTACTTC. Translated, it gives CARRYGPRETQYF.

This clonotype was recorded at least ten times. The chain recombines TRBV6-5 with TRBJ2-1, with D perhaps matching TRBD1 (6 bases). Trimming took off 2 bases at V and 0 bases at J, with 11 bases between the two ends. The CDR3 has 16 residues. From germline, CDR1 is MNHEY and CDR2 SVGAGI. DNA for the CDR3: TGTGCCAGCAGTTACGCTGACAGGAGCTCCTACAATGAGCAGTTCTTC. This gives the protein CASSYADRSSYNEQFF.

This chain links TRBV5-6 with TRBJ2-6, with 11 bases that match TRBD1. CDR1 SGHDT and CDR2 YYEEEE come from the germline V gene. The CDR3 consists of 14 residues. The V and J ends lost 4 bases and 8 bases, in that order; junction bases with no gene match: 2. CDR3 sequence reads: CASSGTGGTNVLTF. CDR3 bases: TGTGCCAGCAGCGGGACAGGGGGGACCAACGTCCTGACTTTC. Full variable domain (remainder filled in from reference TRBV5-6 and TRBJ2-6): DAGVTQSPTHLIKTRGQQVTLRCSPKSGHDTVSWYQQALGQGPQFIFQYYEEEERQRGNFPDRFSGHQFPNYSSELNVNALLLGDSALYLCASSGTGGTNVLTFGAGSRLTVL.

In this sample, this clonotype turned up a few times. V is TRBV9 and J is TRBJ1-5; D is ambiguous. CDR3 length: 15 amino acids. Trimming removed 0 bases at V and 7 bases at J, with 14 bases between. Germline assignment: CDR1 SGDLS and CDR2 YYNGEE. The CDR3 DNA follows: TGTGCCAGCAGCGTAGGGTGGGGTCAACGGCAGCCCCAGCATTTT. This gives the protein CASSVGWGQRQPQHF.